The 11 T cell receptor beta chains listed next were all sequenced from one sample in a study of blood T cell repertoires in COVID-19. Clones were read by immunoSEQ multiplex PCR, and TCRdb kept only the in-frame ones, dropping some. The table has more than 45,000 clones, around four fifths seen once. The material sequenced was peripheral blood. The receptors were gathered from a human donor in a cohort sampled during active COVID-19.

The genes are TRBV6-5 and TRBJ2-7, with 9 bases lining up with TRBD1. V shed 6 bases and J 0 bases; nucleotides not matched to a gene: 3. Germline CDR1 MNHEY, CDR2 SVGAGI. There are 14 residues in the CDR3. The CDR3 region has the DNA TGTGCCAGCAGCCGGGGACAGGGCTCCTACGAGCAGTACTTC. Protein: CASSRGQGSYEQYF.

V and J are TRBV19 and TRBJ2-3; 8 bases line up with TRBD1. This CDR3 comprises 14 residues. J gave up 9 bases and V 5 bases, and 10 bases lay outside the gene matches. Germline lookup yields CDR1 LNHDA and CDR2 SQIVND (reference sequence). The CDR3 region is CASSPDRGVGTQYF. The CDR3 coding sequence is TGTGCCAGTAGTCCCGACAGGGGAGTAGGAACGCAGTATTTT.

This chain uses TRBV18 with TRBJ1-2, with 7 bases fitting TRBD1. Germline V CDR1 and CDR2: KGHSH, LQKENI. This CDR3 has 14 residues. With 3 bases clipped from V and 2 bases from J, the junction kept 3 bases outside the gene matches. The CDR3 protein is CASSPAGQNYGYTF. The DNA of the CDR3 is TGTGCCAGCTCACCTGCGGGACAGAACTATGGCTACACCTTC.

This clone was detected once. The V and J genes are TRBV9 and TRBJ2-3, with D tentatively TRBD2 (7 bases). The CDR3 covers 15 residues. The germline V and J ends were trimmed by 4 bases and 7 bases, with 19 bases remaining between them. CDR1 SGDLS and CDR2 YYNGEE come from the germline V gene. The CDR3 reads CASSPTGGAVYTQYF. CDR3 bases: TGTGCCAGCAGCCCCACTGGGGGGGCGGTCTATACGCAGTATTTT.

The chain uses TRBV11-3 and TRBJ2-3; TRBD2 is a possible D gene (5 bases). The V gene's germline CDR1 is SGHNT and CDR2 YENEEA. Trimming removed 8 bases at V and 5 bases at J, with 17 bases between. The CDR3 spans 14 residues. CDR3 DNA: TGTGCCAGCTACCACAAGGTCCGGGGAGATACGCAGTATTTT. This translates into CASYHKVRGDTQYF.

V usage is TRBV19 and J usage is TRBJ1-1, with D possibly matching TRBD1 (6 bases). Germline-derived CDR1 and CDR2 are LNHDA and SQIVND (reference sequence). This CDR3 contains 14 residues. Trimming took off 7 bases at V and 1 base at J, with 13 bases between the two ends. The CDR3 nucleotides are TGTGCCAGTAAAGAAGGACAGCAGAACACTGAAGCTTTCTTT. Protein: CASKEGQQNTEAFF.

The CDR3 is CASSLMGQVLFQHF. CDR3 coding DNA: TGTGCCAGCAGTTTAATGGGACAGGTATTATTCCAGCATTTT. This chain uses TRBV28 with TRBJ1-5; 8 nucleotides line up with TRBD1. CDR1 is MDHEN and CDR2 is SYDVKM in the germline V gene. The CDR3 has 14 amino acids. V gave up 2 bases and J gave up 12 bases; unmatched junction bases: 9.

About this clone: The junction and the germline gene differ at one end; a read error may be behind it. This chain uses TRBV5-4 with TRBJ2-7, with 7 bases matching TRBD2. There are 15 residues in the CDR3. Germline assignment: CDR1 SGHNT and CDR2 YYREEE (reference sequence). The CDR3 DNA sequence: TGTGCCAGCAGCTCCCTGCTAGCGGTCTCCCACGAGCAGTACTTC. Amino acid sequence: CASSSLLAVSHEQYF.

The genes are TRBV7-8 and TRBJ2-7; TRBD2 might be the D (7 bases). CDR1 is SGHVS, CDR2 FQNEAQ, per germline. V was cut by 5 bases and J by 2 bases, with 22 bases left in between. The CDR3 sequence is 17 residues long. The CDR3 region is CASSARGAHFRTYEQYF. Here the CDR3 DNA reads TGTGCCAGCAGCGCCCGGGGGGCCCACTTCCGAACCTACGAGCAGTACTTC.

This clone came up a few times. The chain combines TRBV4-1 with TRBJ2-7; D call uncertain. This CDR3 spans 16 amino acids. The V end lost 0 bases, the J end lost 0 bases, and 12 bases lay between the germline ends. Germline V gives CDR1 MGHRA, CDR2 YSYEKL. The CDR3 loop is CASSQDLESVSYEQYF. The CDR3 coding sequence is TGCGCCAGCAGCCAAGATCTGGAAAGCGTCTCCTACGAGCAGTACTTC.

This rearrangement joins TRBV2 to TRBJ1-1; maybe TRBD1 (5 bases). The CDR3 length is 11 residues. Germline-derived CDR1 and CDR2 are SNHLY and FYNNEI. V was clipped by 8 bases and J by 10 bases, with 14 bases between them. The CDR3 DNA sequence: TGTGCCAGCTCGGGGGGTAGGGCAGCTTTCTTT. This translates into CASSGGRAAFF.